The 21 T cell receptor beta chains below were found in one sample sequenced in a study of OX40 agonist ivuxolimab in advanced cancers. Generated by immunoSEQ multiplex PCR, the TCRdb table keeps only in-frame clones and is missing some. This table has 55,000 to 65,000 clones, approximately 77% appearing once. The starting material was CD4+ or CD8+ T cells sorted from blood, obtained in a trial of the OX40 agonist ivuxolimab. These receptors all come from an adult with an advanced solid tumor such as melanoma, head and neck, liver or kidney cancer.

The chain recombines TRBV7-8 with TRBJ2-7; D ambiguous. The CDR3 covers 13 residues. Germline-derived CDR1 and CDR2 are SGHVS and FQNEAQ. V lost 2 bases, J lost 9 bases, and 14 bases lay in between. The CDR3, as DNA: TGTGCCAGCAGCTTATCTGAAGTGGACGGGCAGTACTTC. Translation gives CASSLSEVDGQYF.

The chain carries TRBV2 and TRBJ2-7; D unresolved. The CDR3 is 13 residues long. The V gene's germline CDR1 is SNHLY and CDR2 FYNNEI. The V gene lost 2 bases and the J gene lost 0 bases, with 5 bases spanning the gap. CDR3 nucleotide sequence: TGTGCCAGCAGTGAAACGCGCTCCTACGAGCAGTACTTC. Protein: CASSETRSYEQYF. Filled out from reference TRBV2 and TRBJ2-7, the complete variable domain reads EPEVTQTPSHQVTQMGQEVILRCVPISNHLYFYWYRQILGQKVEFLVSFYNNEISEKSEIFDDQFSVERPDGSNFTLKIRSTKLEDSAMYFCASSETRSYEQYFGPGTRLTVT.

There are a few counts of this clone. The rearrangement joins TRBV4-3 to TRBJ1-6; D ambiguous. Between the trimmed V and J ends, which lost 0 bases and 10 bases, there was a span of 10 bases. This CDR3 comprises 14 residues. Germline lookup yields CDR1 LGHNA and CDR2 YSLEER. The CDR3 DNA is TGCGCCAGCAGCCAAGATCGAACGGGATCACCCCTCCACTTT. Its protein is CASSQDRTGSPLHF.

The chain carries TRBV29-1 and TRBJ2-5; 10 nucleotides agree with TRBD2. The CDR3 has 14 amino acids. The germline gives CDR1 SQVTM, CDR2 ANQGSEA. The V and J ends lost 1 base and 4 bases, in that order; junction bases with no gene match: 3. This chain's CDR3 is CSVEGLAGAETQYF. The CDR3 DNA follows: TGCAGCGTTGAAGGTCTAGCGGGAGCAGAGACCCAGTACTTC.

The chain carries TRBV10-3 and TRBJ2-1; TRBD2 is a possible D gene (5 bases). CDR1 and CDR2 from the germline V gene are ENHRY and SYGVKD. This CDR3 is built from 17 residues. V was trimmed by 2 bases and J by 1 base, leaving 15 bases between them. Here the CDR3 reads CAISEGLLGGSYNEQFF. CDR3 bases: TGTGCCATCAGTGAGGGACTGTTAGGTGGATCCTACAATGAGCAGTTCTTC.

The J gene is TRBJ2-1, the V gene TRBV5-4, with 7 bases that match TRBD2. CDR1 and CDR2 (germline): SGHNT, YYREEE (reference sequence). CDR3 length: 15 residues. With 4 bases clipped from V and 6 bases from J, the junction kept 10 bases outside the gene matches. The CDR3 nucleotides read TGTGCCAGCAGCCAGCGGGACTCCCTCGCCAATGAGCAGTTCTTC. It translates to CASSQRDSLANEQFF.

The rearrangement uses TRBV5-1 and TRBJ2-1; weak D call: TRBD1 (6 bases). This CDR3 comprises 15 residues. Trimming shortened V by 2 bases and J by 10 bases, and 19 bases separated the two germline ends. In germline, CDR1 is SGHRS, CDR2 YFSETQ. As DNA, the CDR3 is TGCGCCAGCAGCTTTTGGGGGCGAGTCGGTGGCGAGCAGTTCTTC. Translating it yields CASSFWGRVGGEQFF.

The CDR3 DNA reads as TGTGCCAGCACCAGCACAGATACGCAGTATTTT. Translation: CASTSTDTQYF. V and J are TRBV19 and TRBJ2-3; D unresolved. The CDR3 length is 11 residues. Germline V CDR1 and CDR2: LNHDA, SQIVND (reference sequence). The V and J ends lost 9 bases and 0 bases respectively, with 4 bases between them.

There are a few counts of this clone. The chain's CDR3 is CASSVGSGRYNEQFF. The DNA of the CDR3 is TGTGCCAGCAGCGTAGGGAGCGGGAGGTACAATGAGCAGTTCTTC. The gene calls are TRBV9 and TRBJ2-1; TRBD2 matches at 9 bases. From germline, CDR1 is SGDLS and CDR2 YYNGEE. The CDR3 is 15 residues long. Unmatched junction bases numbered 2, after V lost 0 bases and J lost 4 bases. Variable domain in full (rest from reference TRBV9 and TRBJ2-1): DSGVTQTPKHLITATGQRVTLRCSPRSGDLSVYWYQQSLDQGLQFLIQYYNGEERAKGNILERFSAQQFPDLHSELNLSSLELGDSALYFCASSVGSGRYNEQFFGPGTRLTVL.

This chain joins TRBV10-3 and TRBJ2-7, with D uncertain. The CDR3 is made up of 11 amino acids. From germline, CDR1 is ENHRY and CDR2 SYGVKD. The germline V and J ends were trimmed by 0 bases and 6 bases, with 3 bases remaining between them. The CDR3 DNA sequence: TGTGCCATCAGTGAGTCGCTCGAGCAGTACTTC. This translates into CAISESLEQYF.

This clone appeared a few times. The chain recombines TRBV9 with TRBJ2-3, with no clear D. Germline V gene data show CDR1 as SGDLS and CDR2 as YYNGEE. The length of the CDR3 is 15 residues. V lost 4 bases to trimming and J lost 2 bases, with 14 bases between them. The CDR3 sequence: CASSLRLSFTDTQYF. CDR3 nucleotides: TGTGCCAGCAGCCTCCGACTTTCCTTCACAGATACGCAGTATTTT. Combining the CDR3 with reference TRBV9 and TRBJ2-3 gives the whole variable domain DSGVTQTPKHLITATGQRVTLRCSPRSGDLSVYWYQQSLDQGLQFLIQYYNGEERAKGNILERFSAQQFPDLHSELNLSSLELGDSALYFCASSLRLSFTDTQYFGPGTRLTVL.

The V call is TRBV11-2, the J call TRBJ1-3; no firm D call. From germline, CDR1 is SGHAT and CDR2 FQNNGV. This CDR3 is 14 amino acids long. V was shortened by 3 bases and J by 4 bases, with 10 bases between the two germline ends. In DNA form, the CDR3 reads TGTGCCAGCAGCTTCCCCCGGCGAGGAAACACCATATATTTT. This translates into CASSFPRRGNTIYF.

This clone appeared once. The J gene is TRBJ2-3, the V gene TRBV29-1; D may correspond to TRBD1 or TRBD2 (6 bases each). V was clipped by 3 bases and J by 0 bases, with 31 bases between them. This CDR3 has 21 amino acids. Germline CDR1 reads SQVTM; CDR2 reads ANQGSEA. CDR3 DNA sequence: TGCAGCGTTGAGTTCTGGGGGCAGGGACCTCAAACCGGGGGAAGCACAGATACGCAGTATTTT. This translates into CSVEFWGQGPQTGGSTDTQYF.

This chain connects TRBV27 to TRBJ2-1; maybe TRBD2 (5 bases). Between the trimmed V and J ends, which lost 5 bases and 9 bases, there was a span of 17 bases. The CDR3 length is 14 residues. From germline, CDR1 is MNHEY and CDR2 SMNVEV (reference sequence). In nucleotides, the CDR3 is TGTGCCAGCAGTCCCTGGGCCGTCCGGGGTGAGCAGTTCTTC. It is translated as CASSPWAVRGEQFF.

This clone was picked up a small number of times. The chain recombines TRBV7-2 with TRBJ2-2; 8 nucleotides match TRBD1. The germline V gene encodes CDR1 SGHTA and CDR2 FQGNSA. This CDR3 contains 17 residues. Germline trimming cut 5 bases from V and 2 bases from J; bases unmatched to any gene: 10. For the CDR3, the DNA is TGTGCCAGCAGCGGTCGACAGGGGAGGAAAAACACCGGGGAGCTGTTTTTT. Translation: CASSGRQGRKNTGELFF.

V is TRBV5-1 and J is TRBJ2-5; 8 bases fit TRBD1. From germline, CDR1 is SGHRS and CDR2 YFSETQ. The CDR3 is 14 residues long. J lost 4 bases, V lost 3 bases, and 5 bases had no gene match. The CDR3 DNA is TGCGCCAGCAGCTCTCTAGGACAGGGAGAGACCCAGTACTTC. Protein: CASSSLGQGETQYF.

This rearrangement joins TRBV2 to TRBJ1-1; TRBD1 might be the D (5 bases). Germline CDR1 is SNHLY and CDR2 is FYNNEI. V was trimmed by 4 bases and J by 1 base, leaving 16 bases between them. This CDR3 region has 16 residues. The DNA of the CDR3 is TGTGCCAGCAGTGTCCCCTTAGGGGCTGGGAACACTGAAGCTTTCTTT. This gives the protein CASSVPLGAGNTEAFF.

The chain carries TRBV30 and TRBJ2-3; TRBD2 agrees at 7 bases. The CDR3 runs 15 residues. Germline CDR1 reads GTSNPN; CDR2 reads SVGIG (reference sequence). Germline trimming cut 0 bases from V and 6 bases from J; bases unmatched to any gene: 9. For the CDR3, the DNA is TGTGCCTGGAGTGTCGGGCTAGCGGAGACGGATACGCAGTATTTT. Amino acids: CAWSVGLAETDTQYF.

This clone is a singleton in its sample. The gene calls are TRBV4-1 and TRBJ2-3, with 10 nucleotides matching TRBD2. Germline CDR1 MGHRA, CDR2 YSYEKL. The junction had 7 bases not matched to a gene; V was cut back by 1 base and J by 3 bases. CDR3 size: 17 residues. Here the CDR3 reads CASSQGGLAVTTDTQYF. The CDR3 DNA is TGCGCCAGCAGCCAAGGCGGACTAGCGGTGACAACAGATACGCAGTATTTT.

The rearrangement joins TRBV10-1 to TRBJ2-5, with D tentatively TRBD2 (5 bases). Looked up from germline, CDR1 is WNHNN and CDR2 is SYGVQD (reference sequence). V was cut by 10 bases and J by 5 bases, with 23 bases left in between. This CDR3 has 15 amino acids. Written as DNA, the CDR3 is TGCGCCACCTCCTCTGCGGACGGGAATCAGGAGACCCAGTACTTC. It codes for CATSSADGNQETQYF.

This chain connects TRBV15 to TRBJ2-1, with D uncertain. The CDR3 totals 14 residues. Deletions cut 1 base from V and 6 bases from J, with 10 bases between. The germline V gene encodes CDR1 LNHNV and CDR2 YYDKDF (reference sequence). The DNA for the CDR3 is TGTGCCACCAGCAGAGGACAAGCAGCCAATGAGCAGTTCTTC. It codes for CATSRGQAANEQFF.